The 8 T cell receptor beta chains below all came from one sample that was sequenced in a study of blood T cell repertoires in COVID-19. Sequenced by immunoSEQ multiplex PCR; TCRdb stores in-frame clones only, minus some. The table has roughly 50,000 clones, roughly 82% seen once. The sample was peripheral blood. The receptors shown here come from a man aged 35-49 years with acute or convalescent COVID-19.

V and J are TRBV28 and TRBJ1-1, with D hard to call. V was trimmed by 3 bases and J by 3 bases, leaving 8 bases between them. Germline loops: CDR1 MDHEN, CDR2 SYDVKM. This CDR3 has 13 amino acids. The CDR3 loop reads CASSFARDTEAFF. DNA of the CDR3: TGTGCCAGCAGTTTCGCGAGGGACACTGAAGCTTTCTTT.

This sequence joins TRBV2 and TRBJ2-5, with 9 bases matching TRBD2. Germline CDR1 is SNHLY and CDR2 is FYNNEI. The CDR3 extends over 13 amino acids. Trimming cost V 4 bases and J 4 bases; bases outside gene matches: 1. CDR3 nucleotides: TGTGCCAGCAGTGGGGGACTAGCAGAGACCCAGTACTTC. Translation gives CASSGGLAETQYF.

The rearrangement links TRBV19 to TRBJ1-4; 12 bases are shared with TRBD1. Germline CDR1 LNHDA, CDR2 SQIVND (reference sequence). The CDR3 totals 18 residues. The ends lost 4 bases at V and 0 bases at J; junction bases unmatched: 6. CDR3 DNA sequence: TGTGCCAGTAGTACCCGGGACAGGGGGCCTGCAACTAATGAAAAACTGTTTTTT. Its protein product is CASSTRDRGPATNEKLFF.

The rearrangement links TRBV28 to TRBJ1-4, with D possibly being TRBD1 (5 bases). CDR1 MDHEN and CDR2 SYDVKM come from the germline V gene. The length of the CDR3 is 15 residues. V shed 3 bases and J shed 6 bases, with 14 bases lying between them. Here the CDR3 DNA reads TGTGCCAGCAGTTTTGGGGGTTTAGCGGATGAAAAACTGTTTTTT. Translating gives CASSFGGLADEKLFF.

The chain combines TRBV18 with TRBJ1-2; the match to TRBD1 covers 11 bases. V was clipped by 3 bases and J by 5 bases; unmatched bases: 8. Germline values: CDR1 KGHSH, CDR2 LQKENI. The CDR3 has 16 amino acids. Here the CDR3 DNA reads TGTGCCAGCTCACCCCAAACCGGGACAGGGGGTTATGGCTACACCTTC. Amino acid sequence: CASSPQTGTGGYGYTF.

V is TRBV29-1 and J is TRBJ2-7; weak D call: TRBD1 (5 bases). The CDR3 totals 13 residues. Germline V gene lookup returns CDR1 SQVTM and CDR2 ANQGSEA. Trimming shortened V by 6 bases and J by 1 base, and 13 bases separated the two germline ends. The CDR3 DNA follows: TGCAGCGTCACGACAGTCCTTTCCTACGAGCAGTACTTC. It is translated as CSVTTVLSYEQYF.

The chain has TRBV5-1 and TRBJ2-5; 10 bases match TRBD1. V gave up 3 bases and J gave up 5 bases; unmatched junction bases: 10. The CDR3 has 16 amino acids. Per germline, CDR1 SGHRS and CDR2 YFSETQ. CDR3 DNA sequence: TGCGCCAGCAGCTCCAATACACGGACAGGGGGGGAGACCCAGTACTTC. This encodes CASSSNTRTGGETQYF.

The genes are TRBV11-2 and TRBJ1-3; TRBD1 aligns across 8 bases. The CDR3 loop spans 15 amino acids. Germline V gives CDR1 SGHAT, CDR2 FQNNGV. Trimming cost V 5 bases and J 6 bases; bases outside gene matches: 9. The chain's CDR3 is CASSASQGVLNTIYF. In DNA, the CDR3 is TGTGCCAGCAGCGCATCACAGGGGGTATTAAACACCATATATTTT.